The rows below give T cell receptor beta chains drawn from one sample of a study of cytomegalovirus exposure and HLA in healthy donors. Clones were sequenced by immunoSEQ multiplex PCR, and TCRdb holds only the in-frame ones, with some missing. The sample carries approximately 220,000 clones, around 90% recorded once. Sequences were obtained from PBMCs. The receptor source for this set is a woman aged 18-29 years in good health and CMV-seronegative. Each CDR3 is given with its conserved first and last residue. Each record gives: D gene, J gene, clone size, V gene, CDR3 protein, CDR3 DNA. A D gene is named only where the DNA matches it firmly. Size tells how often a clone was seen (once, few, many) or the class of an expanded clone, and some rows leave it out.

d_call: NA; j_call: TRBJ2-2; clone_size: once; v_call: TRBV6-1; cdr3_aa: CASSVNRVGSPGELFF; cdr3_nt: TGTGCCAGCAGTGTAAACAGGGTTGGTTCGCCCGGGGAGCTGTTTTTT
d_call: TRBD2; j_call: TRBJ2-1; clone_size: NA; v_call: TRBV7-3; cdr3_aa: CASSVTLTSGRAAGMFPNEQFF; cdr3_nt: TGTGCCAGCAGCGTCACGCTCACTAGCGGGAGGGCTGCGGGAATGTTTCCAAATGAGCAGTTCTTC
d_call: NA; j_call: TRBJ1-1; clone_size: NA; v_call: TRBV19; cdr3_aa: CASSLQGGYTEAFF; cdr3_nt: TGTGCCAGTAGCTTACAGGGTGGGTACACTGAAGCTTTCTTT
d_call: NA; j_call: TRBJ1-1; clone_size: NA; v_call: TRBV30; cdr3_aa: CAWSGGGYTEAFF; cdr3_nt: TGTGCCTGGAGTGGCGGTGGGTACACTGAAGCTTTCTTT
d_call: NA; j_call: TRBJ1-2; clone_size: NA; v_call: TRBV9; cdr3_aa: CASSASPRKNGDYGYTF; cdr3_nt: TGTGCCAGCAGCGCAAGTCCCCGAAAAAACGGTGACTATGGCTACACCTTC
d_call: NA; j_call: TRBJ2-7; clone_size: NA; v_call: TRBV5-4; cdr3_aa: CASSPEQGSYEQYF; cdr3_nt: TGTGCCAGCAGCCCTGAACAGGGTAGCTACGAGCAGTACTTC
d_call: TRBD2; j_call: TRBJ2-7; clone_size: once; v_call: TRBV18; cdr3_aa: CASSRRLAPYEQYF; cdr3_nt: TGTGCCAGCTCCAGAAGACTAGCACCTTACGAGCAGTACTTC
d_call: TRBD1; j_call: TRBJ1-1; clone_size: NA; v_call: TRBV5-1; cdr3_aa: CASSLDRGYTEAFF; cdr3_nt: TGCGCCAGCAGCTTGGACAGGGGTTATACTGAAGCTTTCTTT
d_call: NA; j_call: TRBJ2-7; clone_size: few; v_call: TRBV28; cdr3_aa: CASSGTAGEFYEQYF; cdr3_nt: TGTGCCAGCAGTGGAACCGCAGGTGAATTCTACGAGCAGTACTTC
d_call: NA; j_call: TRBJ2-4; clone_size: NA; v_call: TRBV4-2; cdr3_aa: CASSQGGGNIQYF; cdr3_nt: TGTGCCAGCAGCCAGGGAGGCGGTAACATTCAGTACTTC
d_call: NA; j_call: TRBJ1-3; clone_size: NA; v_call: TRBV5-6; cdr3_aa: CASSFITASSGNTIYF; cdr3_nt: TGTGCCAGCAGCTTTATTACTGCTAGCTCTGGAAACACCATATATTTT
d_call: TRBD1; j_call: TRBJ1-1; clone_size: NA; v_call: TRBV15; cdr3_aa: CATSRRTGAGTEAFF; cdr3_nt: TGTGCCACCAGCCGGAGGACAGGAGCCGGGACTGAAGCTTTCTTT
d_call: NA; j_call: TRBJ2-5; clone_size: NA; v_call: TRBV10-2; cdr3_aa: CASSAVETQYF; cdr3_nt: TGCGCCAGCAGTGCAGTGGAGACCCAGTACTTC
d_call: TRBD1; j_call: TRBJ2-7; clone_size: NA; v_call: TRBV9; cdr3_aa: CASSVAGQGAYEQYF; cdr3_nt: TGTGCCAGCAGCGTAGCGGGACAGGGTGCCTACGAGCAGTACTTC
d_call: TRBD1; j_call: TRBJ1-2; clone_size: NA; v_call: TRBV28; cdr3_aa: CASSFPATGIRYGYTF; cdr3_nt: TGTGCCAGCAGTTTCCCAGCGACAGGGATTCGCTATGGCTACACCTTC
d_call: TRBD2; j_call: TRBJ2-1; clone_size: NA; v_call: TRBV7-9; cdr3_aa: CASSLVVEAGEQFF; cdr3_nt: TGTGCCAGCAGCTTAGTCGTCGAAGCGGGAGAGCAGTTCTTC
d_call: NA; j_call: TRBJ1-2; clone_size: NA; v_call: TRBV5-1; cdr3_aa: CASSLGGEYGYTF; cdr3_nt: TGCGCCAGCAGCTTGGGCGGGGAGTATGGCTACACCTTC
d_call: TRBD2; j_call: TRBJ2-2; clone_size: NA; v_call: TRBV4-1; cdr3_aa: CASSQSGGDTGELFF; cdr3_nt: TGCGCCAGCAGCCAGAGCGGGGGGGACACCGGGGAGCTGTTTTTT
d_call: NA; j_call: TRBJ1-1; clone_size: NA; v_call: TRBV10-2; cdr3_aa: CASSQQGVRTEAFF; cdr3_nt: TGCGCCAGCAGTCAACAGGGAGTACGGACTGAAGCTTTCTTT
d_call: TRBD1; j_call: TRBJ2-2; clone_size: NA; v_call: TRBV7-9; cdr3_aa: CASSSHDTGTGGPGELFF; cdr3_nt: TGTGCCAGCAGCTCACACGACACCGGGACAGGGGGCCCCGGGGAGCTGTTTTTT
d_call: NA; j_call: TRBJ2-1; clone_size: NA; v_call: TRBV30; cdr3_aa: CAWSAQYNEQFF; cdr3_nt: TGTGCCTGGAGTGCACAGTACAATGAGCAGTTCTTC
d_call: NA; j_call: TRBJ2-7; clone_size: NA; v_call: TRBV29-1; cdr3_aa: CSVGQDEQYF; cdr3_nt: TGCAGCGTTGGACAGGACGAGCAGTACTTC
d_call: NA; j_call: TRBJ1-4; clone_size: NA; v_call: TRBV12-5; cdr3_aa: CASGLVLSRKLFF; cdr3_nt: TGTGCTAGTGGTTTGGTTTTGAGTCGAAAACTGTTTTTT
d_call: TRBD2; j_call: TRBJ2-3; clone_size: NA; v_call: TRBV2; cdr3_aa: CASKREGIYTQYF; cdr3_nt: TGTGCCAGCAAGCGGGAAGGGATCTATACGCAGTATTTT
d_call: TRBD1; j_call: TRBJ2-7; clone_size: NA; v_call: TRBV28; cdr3_aa: CASSWGQGAFQYF; cdr3_nt: TGTGCCAGCAGTTGGGGGCAGGGGGCTTTCCAGTACTTC
d_call: TRBD1; j_call: TRBJ2-1; clone_size: NA; v_call: TRBV2; cdr3_aa: CASSASRDRVNEQFF; cdr3_nt: TGTGCCAGCAGCGCCTCACGGGACAGGGTCAATGAGCAGTTCTTC
d_call: NA; j_call: TRBJ1-5; clone_size: NA; v_call: TRBV6-5; cdr3_aa: CASSSGTTLPNQPQHF; cdr3_nt: TGTGCCAGCAGTTCCGGGACAACCCTCCCCAATCAGCCCCAGCATTTT
d_call: TRBD1; j_call: TRBJ1-1; clone_size: NA; v_call: TRBV5-1; cdr3_aa: CASSRQGLYTEAFF; cdr3_nt: TGCGCCAGCAGCCGACAGGGTTTGTACACTGAAGCTTTCTTT
d_call: TRBD1; j_call: TRBJ2-7; clone_size: NA; v_call: TRBV6-1; cdr3_aa: CASSVTGGTYEQYF; cdr3_nt: TGTGCCAGCAGTGTTACAGGGGGCACGTACGAGCAGTACTTC
d_call: NA; j_call: TRBJ1-4; clone_size: NA; v_call: TRBV30; cdr3_aa: CAWSKVTGRGPTNEKLFF; cdr3_nt: TGTGCCTGGAGTAAGGTTACAGGGAGGGGCCCAACTAATGAAAAACTGTTTTTT
d_call: NA; j_call: TRBJ1-4; clone_size: NA; v_call: TRBV7-8; cdr3_aa: CASSLDYSFNEKLFF; cdr3_nt: TGTGCCAGCAGCTTAGATTACAGTTTTAATGAAAAACTGTTTTTT
d_call: TRBD2; j_call: TRBJ2-2; clone_size: NA; v_call: TRBV19; cdr3_aa: CASRLAGGTGELFF; cdr3_nt: TGTGCCAGTCGGCTAGCGGGGGGGACCGGGGAGCTGTTTTTT
d_call: TRBD2; j_call: TRBJ2-7; clone_size: NA; v_call: TRBV10-1; cdr3_aa: CASAASGNSYEQYF; cdr3_nt: TGCGCCAGCGCTGCTAGCGGGAACTCCTACGAGCAGTACTTC
d_call: NA; j_call: TRBJ2-5; clone_size: NA; v_call: TRBV28; cdr3_aa: CASNEENQETQYF; cdr3_nt: TGTGCCAGCAACGAGGAGAACCAAGAGACCCAGTACTTC
d_call: NA; j_call: TRBJ1-1; clone_size: NA; v_call: TRBV4-1; cdr3_aa: CASSQDSGRFEAFF; cdr3_nt: TGCGCCAGCAGCCAAGATTCAGGAAGATTTGAAGCTTTCTTT
d_call: TRBD2; j_call: TRBJ2-3; clone_size: NA; v_call: TRBV7-3; cdr3_aa: CASSRFSGGGTDTQYF; cdr3_nt: TGTGCCAGCAGCCGGTTCAGCGGGGGAGGCACAGATACGCAGTATTTT
d_call: TRBD1; j_call: TRBJ1-3; clone_size: few; v_call: TRBV5-8; cdr3_aa: CASRLNQGASGNTIYF; cdr3_nt: TGTGCCAGCAGGCTGAACCAGGGGGCTTCTGGAAACACCATATATTTT
d_call: TRBD1; j_call: TRBJ1-4; clone_size: NA; v_call: TRBV5-1; cdr3_aa: CASSLVGTGDEKLFF; cdr3_nt: TGCGCCAGCAGCTTGGTTGGGACAGGGGATGAAAAACTGTTTTTT
d_call: NA; j_call: TRBJ2-7; clone_size: NA; v_call: TRBV15; cdr3_aa: CATSREGALGNSYEQYF; cdr3_nt: TGTGCCACCAGCAGAGAGGGAGCTTTAGGCAACTCCTACGAGCAGTACTTC
d_call: NA; j_call: TRBJ1-3; clone_size: NA; v_call: TRBV16; cdr3_aa: CASSQSPAGSGNTIYF; cdr3_nt: TGTGCCAGCAGCCAATCTCCGGCGGGCTCTGGAAACACCATATATTTT
d_call: NA; j_call: TRBJ2-7; clone_size: NA; v_call: TRBV6-1; cdr3_aa: CASGQGTYEQYF; cdr3_nt: TGTGCCAGCGGGCAGGGGACCTACGAGCAGTACTTC
d_call: TRBD1; j_call: TRBJ1-2; clone_size: NA; v_call: TRBV4-2; cdr3_aa: CASSIQGAGYTF; cdr3_nt: TGTGCCAGCAGCATCCAGGGGGCTGGCTACACCTTC
d_call: TRBD1; j_call: TRBJ1-1; clone_size: NA; v_call: TRBV5-1; cdr3_aa: CASSLGQGVVGTEAFF; cdr3_nt: TGCGCCAGCAGCTTGGGGCAGGGGGTTGTCGGCACTGAAGCTTTCTTT
d_call: TRBD2; j_call: TRBJ2-1; clone_size: NA; v_call: TRBV9; cdr3_aa: CASSEVAGVSDEQFF; cdr3_nt: TGTGCCAGCAGCGAAGTAGCGGGAGTATCGGATGAGCAGTTCTTC
d_call: NA; j_call: TRBJ2-7; clone_size: NA; v_call: TRBV5-1; cdr3_aa: CASRIKTGHNYEQYF; cdr3_nt: TGCGCCAGCAGAATTAAAACGGGACATAACTACGAGCAGTACTTC
d_call: NA; j_call: TRBJ1-5; clone_size: NA; v_call: TRBV7-2; cdr3_aa: CASSLVGGSNQPQHF; cdr3_nt: TGTGCCAGCAGCTTAGTAGGGGGTAGCAATCAGCCCCAGCATTTT
d_call: NA; j_call: TRBJ1-2; clone_size: NA; v_call: TRBV7-8; cdr3_aa: CASSLERIDRVSYGYTF; cdr3_nt: TGTGCCAGCAGCTTAGAGAGAATAGACAGAGTATCCTATGGCTACACCTTC
d_call: TRBD1; j_call: TRBJ1-2; clone_size: once; v_call: TRBV6-5; cdr3_aa: CAVITPADRFVTF; cdr3_nt: TGTGCCGTCATCACCCCCGCGGACAGGTTCGTCACCTTC
d_call: TRBD1; j_call: TRBJ1-6; clone_size: NA; v_call: TRBV18; cdr3_aa: CASSSEGAYSPLHF; cdr3_nt: TGTGCCAGCTCATCCGAGGGGGCGTATTCACCCCTCCACTTT
d_call: NA; j_call: TRBJ1-6; clone_size: NA; v_call: TRBV28; cdr3_aa: CACGQNLNNSPLHF; cdr3_nt: TGTGCCTGTGGGCAAAACCTTAATAATTCACCCCTCCACTTT